The 26 T cell receptor beta chains reported below all come from one sample, sequenced in a study of T cell changes during pregnancy in multiple sclerosis. The method was immunoSEQ multiplex PCR; TCRdb's version includes in-frame clones alone and lacks a portion of them. The profile shows tens of thousands of clones, 93% of them singletons. Sequenced material: CD8+ T cells from peripheral blood mononuclear cells, taken in the second trimester of pregnancy. The receptors shown here come from a female donor with multiple sclerosis, enrolled in a pregnancy study.

The J gene is TRBJ2-2, the V gene TRBV28; the match to TRBD2 covers 7 bases. Germline V gene lookup returns CDR1 MDHEN and CDR2 SYDVKM. After removal of 5 bases from V and 0 bases from J, the junction contained 6 bases not matched to a gene. CDR3 length: 16 residues. Here the CDR3 reads CASSQLAPPNTGELFF. The CDR3, as DNA: TGTGCCAGCAGTCAACTAGCGCCACCGAACACCGGGGAGCTGTTTTTT.

CDR3 loop: CASSTGLNTEAFF. CDR3 bases: TGTGCCAGCTCGACAGGGTTGAACACTGAAGCTTTCTTT. The chain combines TRBV7-9 with TRBJ1-1; the match to TRBD1 covers 7 bases. V trimming: 8 bases; J trimming: 0 bases; junction bases outside the gene matches: 3. The CDR3 is 13 amino acids. Germline values: CDR1 SEHNR, CDR2 FQNEAQ (reference sequence).

The rearrangement uses TRBV7-9 and TRBJ2-1, with a tentative D call TRBD1 (6 bases). The CDR3 is 14 amino acids. Germline CDR1 reads SEHNR; CDR2 reads FQNEAQ (reference sequence). Trimming stripped 4 bases from V and 5 bases from J, with 12 bases between. The CDR3 coding sequence is TGTGCCAGCAGCTCGGACAGATTCGACAATGAGCAGTTCTTC. Amino acids: CASSSDRFDNEQFF.

With regard to this clone: This sample also contains other DNA sequences that code for the same CDR3. The chain is built from TRBV9 and TRBJ2-7, with D perhaps matching TRBD1 (5 bases). This CDR3 region has 13 residues. Germline lookup yields CDR1 SGDLS and CDR2 YYNGEE. V was pared by 4 bases and J by 0 bases, with 8 bases between. The DNA of the CDR3 is TGTGCCAGCAGCCCAGGGTCCTCCTACGAGCAGTACTTC. Translated, it gives CASSPGSSYEQYF.

The rearrangement uses TRBV9 and TRBJ2-2; 12 nucleotides agree with TRBD2. Germline loops: CDR1 SGDLS, CDR2 YYNGEE. This CDR3 has 15 amino acids. After removal of 6 bases from V and 5 bases from J, the junction contained 5 bases not matched to a gene. This chain's CDR3 is CASTLAGGDTGELFF. CDR3 sequence (DNA): TGTGCCAGCACCCTAGCGGGAGGGGATACCGGGGAGCTGTTTTTT.

V is TRBV7-2 and J is TRBJ1-6; TRBD1 matches at 7 bases. Per germline, CDR1 SGHTA and CDR2 FQGNSA. The CDR3 length is 19 residues. The V gene end was trimmed by 0 bases and the J gene end by 10 bases; junction bases not matched to a gene: 18. The CDR3 here is CASSLAYRWADRMGSPLHF. CDR3 nucleotides: TGTGCCAGCAGCTTAGCGTATCGCTGGGCGGACAGGATGGGATCACCCCTCCACTTT.

The V and J genes are TRBV4-2 and TRBJ2-3; 8 bases fit TRBD2. Germline loops: CDR1 LGHNA, CDR2 YNFKEQ. The CDR3 runs 17 residues. After removal of 1 base from V and 0 bases from J, the junction contained 6 bases not matched to a gene. In DNA form, the CDR3 reads TGTGCCAGCAGCCAAGGGTCGGGGGGGCCTAGCACAGATACGCAGTATTTT. It translates to CASSQGSGGPSTDTQYF.

The chain recombines TRBV25-1 with TRBJ2-1; weak D call: TRBD2 (5 bases). The V end lost 1 base, the J end lost 7 bases, and 5 bases lay between the germline ends. The CDR3 consists of 12 residues. Germline CDR1 is MGHDK and CDR2 is SYGVNS. CDR3 nucleotide sequence: TGTGCCAGCAGTGAATGGGAGAATGAGCAGTTCTTC. The encoded protein is CASSEWENEQFF. Full variable domain (outside the CDR3, taken from reference TRBV25-1 and TRBJ2-1): EADIYQTPRYLVIGTGKKITLECSQTMGHDKMYWYQQDPGMELHLIHYSYGVNSTEKGDLSSESTVSRIRTEHFPLTLESARPSHTSQYLCASSEWENEQFFGPGTRLTVL.

The chain couples TRBV9 to TRBJ2-7; weak D call: TRBD1 (6 bases). V lost 0 bases, J lost 2 bases, and 15 bases lay in between. The CDR3 spans 16 residues. Germline values: CDR1 SGDLS, CDR2 YYNGEE. The CDR3 loop is CASSVGHRPGAYEQYF. CDR3 bases: TGTGCCAGCAGCGTAGGCCATCGTCCAGGGGCCTACGAGCAGTACTTC.

This clone has only one observation. This rearrangement joins TRBV2 to TRBJ2-1, with 9 bases aligning to TRBD1. The CDR3 contains 14 residues. Germline trimming cut 10 bases from V and 3 bases from J; bases unmatched to any gene: 7. CDR1 is SNHLY, CDR2 FYNNEI, per germline. The CDR3 DNA reads as TGTGCCATCCCACAGACAGGGGGCTACAATGAGCAGTTCTTC. It specifies CAIPQTGGYNEQFF.

The V gene is TRBV9, the J gene TRBJ2-1; D remains unclear. The V end was cut by 4 bases, the J end by 4 bases, with 3 bases between. The CDR3 is 11 residues long. Germline V gene data show CDR1 as SGDLS and CDR2 as YYNGEE. As DNA, the CDR3 is TGTGCCAGCAGCCTTTACAATGAGCAGTTCTTC. Its translation: CASSLYNEQFF.

The gene calls are TRBV4-3 and TRBJ2-5, with 13 bases matching TRBD2. The junction had 10 bases not matched to a gene; V was cut back by 4 bases and J by 5 bases. The CDR3 spans 17 residues. The germline gives CDR1 LGHNA, CDR2 YSLEER. The CDR3 region is CASSRVGTSGVGETQYF. CDR3 bases: TGCGCCAGCAGCCGGGTCGGGACTAGCGGGGTAGGGGAGACCCAGTACTTC.

The rearrangement joins TRBV7-9 to TRBJ2-2; maybe TRBD2 (5 bases). Trimming stripped 11 bases from V and 4 bases from J, with 17 bases between. This CDR3 contains 14 residues. The germline gives CDR1 SEHNR, CDR2 FQNEAQ (reference sequence). CDR3 amino acids: CALRGWESTGELFF. As DNA, the CDR3 is TGTGCCCTCCGTGGTTGGGAGAGCACCGGGGAGCTGTTTTTT.

This sequence joins TRBV5-1 and TRBJ1-2; D perhaps matches TRBD1 (5 bases). Germline loops: CDR1 SGHRS, CDR2 YFSETQ. Trimming stripped 4 bases from V and 4 bases from J, with 20 bases between. The CDR3 runs to 16 residues. CDR3 sequence: CASSPGPNGGGYGYTF. CDR3 nucleotides: TGCGCCAGCAGCCCCGGCCCCAATGGGGGGGGCTATGGCTACACCTTC.

The J gene is TRBJ2-2, the V gene TRBV29-1, with D possibly matching TRBD1 (6 bases). V was cut by 6 bases and J by 8 bases, with 28 bases left in between. Germline V gene data show CDR1 as SQVTM and CDR2 as ANQGSEA. This CDR3 has 17 residues. In DNA form, the CDR3 reads TGCAGCGTAGAATTAACCGGGACACCAGATATTGCTGGGGAGCTGTTTTTT. It codes for CSVELTGTPDIAGELFF.

The chain is built from TRBV19 and TRBJ1-3, with a weak D call TRBD1 (6 bases). V gave up 2 bases and J gave up 0 bases, with 14 bases separating them. This CDR3 has 17 residues. CDR1 and CDR2 from the germline V gene are LNHDA and SQIVND (reference sequence). For the CDR3, the DNA is TGTGCCAGTAGTATATATGCAGGGACAACCTCTGGAAACACCATATATTTT. Its protein product is CASSIYAGTTSGNTIYF. Variable domain in full (rest from reference TRBV19 and TRBJ1-3): DGGITQSPKYLFRKEGQNVTLSCEQNLNHDAMYWYRQDPGQGLRLIYYSQIVNDFQKGDIAEGYSVSREKKESFPLTVTSAQKNPTAFYLCASSIYAGTTSGNTIYFGEGSWLTVV.

This clone is a singleton in its sample. The V call is TRBV5-1, the J call TRBJ2-2, with D perhaps TRBD2 (5 bases). The length of the CDR3 is 15 residues. V lost 0 bases and J lost 1, with 7 bases in between. The germline gives CDR1 SGHRS, CDR2 YFSETQ. CDR3 DNA sequence: TGCGCCAGCAGCTTGGAGAGGGAGAACACCGGGGAGCTGTTTTTT. Translating it yields CASSLERENTGELFF.

The chain combines TRBV4-1 with TRBJ1-4, with 8 bases identical to TRBD1. CDR1 is MGHRA and CDR2 is YSYEKL in the germline V gene. V lost 1 base to trimming and J lost 7 bases; unmatched junction nucleotides: 8. This CDR3 has 16 amino acids. The CDR3 region has the DNA TGCGCCAGCAGCCAAGTGTCAGGACAGGGTAGTGAAAAACTGTTTTTT. Its translation: CASSQVSGQGSEKLFF.

J is TRBJ2-1 and V is TRBV13; TRBD2 agrees at 8 bases. After removal of 5 bases from V and 3 bases from J, the junction contained 12 bases not matched to a gene. This CDR3 has 17 residues. Per germline, CDR1 PRHDT and CDR2 FYEKMQ (reference sequence). The CDR3 DNA reads TGTGCCAGCAGCCCCTTGGGGGCGGGGGGTTTCTACAATGAGCAGTTCTTC. Its translation: CASSPLGAGGFYNEQFF.

CDR3 in DNA: TGTGCCATCAGCGAGAAGGGGGCCATCCCCACCGGGGAGCTGTTTTTT. This gives the protein CAISEKGAIPTGELFF. This chain connects TRBV10-3 to TRBJ2-2; 7 bases agree with TRBD1. The CDR3 loop spans 16 amino acids. The V segment lost 6 bases and the J segment 4 bases; nucleotides outside the gene matches: 11. Germline V lookup: CDR1 ENHRY, CDR2 SYGVKD.

The chain joins TRBV19 to TRBJ2-7; 9 nucleotides agree with TRBD2. Looked up from germline, CDR1 is LNHDA and CDR2 is SQIVND (reference sequence). Unmatched junction bases numbered 13, after V lost 11 bases and J lost 5 bases. This CDR3 comprises 14 residues. For the CDR3, the DNA is TGTGCCTCTAATTCGGGACTAGCAGTCCACGAGCAGTACTTC. Amino acids: CASNSGLAVHEQYF. The full variable domain, with the rest looked up from reference TRBV19 and TRBJ2-7, is DGGITQSPKYLFRKEGQNVTLSCEQNLNHDAMYWYRQDPGQGLRLIYYSQIVNDFQKGDIAEGYSVSREKKESFPLTVTSAQKNPTAFYLCASNSGLAVHEQYFGPGTRLTVT.

V is TRBV30 and J is TRBJ2-1; D not resolved. Germline CDR1 reads GTSNPN; CDR2 reads SVGIG (reference sequence). V dropped 3 bases and J dropped 8 bases, with 8 bases sitting between them. This CDR3 has 11 residues. The CDR3 DNA reads as TGTGCCTGGAGCTTAGTCCATGAGCAGTTCTTC. Translating gives CAWSLVHEQFF.

This sequence joins TRBV29-1 and TRBJ2-7; perhaps TRBD1 as D (6 bases). The CDR3 totals 14 residues. Germline V gene sequence: CDR1 SQVTM, CDR2 ANQGSEA. V lost 1 base, J lost 4 bases, and 14 bases lay in between. CDR3 region: CSVEVRDTLYEQYF. The DNA for the CDR3 is TGCAGCGTTGAAGTCCGGGACACCCTTTACGAGCAGTACTTC.

This clone was detected only once. The V call is TRBV6-6, the J call TRBJ2-1, with TRBD2 identical over 15 bases. Germline assignment: CDR1 MNHNY and CDR2 SVGAGI (reference sequence). This CDR3 region has 16 residues. The ends lost 6 bases at V and 8 bases at J; junction bases unmatched: 8. DNA of the CDR3: TGTGCCAGCAGCCTAGCGGGACTAGCGGGAGGATATGAGCAGTTCTTC. Encoded protein: CASSLAGLAGGYEQFF.

The chain recombines TRBV11-2 with TRBJ2-1; 8 nucleotides agree with TRBD1. The germline V gene has CDR1 SGHAT and CDR2 FQNNGV. There are 15 residues in the CDR3. Trimming took 4 bases from V and 4 from J; bases not matched to a gene: 6. CDR3 sequence reads: CASSSGTGLYNEQFF. DNA of the CDR3: TGTGCCAGCAGCTCCGGGACAGGACTATACAATGAGCAGTTCTTC.

The CDR3 nucleotides read TGTGCCAGCAGAATTACACCAGTATACGAGCAGTACTTC. Protein sequence: CASRITPVYEQYF. The V and J genes are TRBV2 and TRBJ2-7; D unclear. V lost 6 bases and J lost 4, with 13 bases in between. The CDR3 spans 13 residues. The germline CDR1 and CDR2 sequences are SNHLY and FYNNEI.